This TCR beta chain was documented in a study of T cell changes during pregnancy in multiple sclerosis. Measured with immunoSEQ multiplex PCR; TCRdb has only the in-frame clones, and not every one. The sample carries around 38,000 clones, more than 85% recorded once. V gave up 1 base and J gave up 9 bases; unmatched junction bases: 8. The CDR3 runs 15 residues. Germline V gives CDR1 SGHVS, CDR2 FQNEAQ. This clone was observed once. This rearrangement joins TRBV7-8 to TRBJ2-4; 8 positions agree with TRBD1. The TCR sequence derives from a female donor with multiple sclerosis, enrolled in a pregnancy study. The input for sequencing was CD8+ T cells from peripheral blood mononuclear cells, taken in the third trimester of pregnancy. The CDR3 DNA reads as TGTGCCAGCAGCTTAGGGTCCCAACAGGGGGGCATTCAGTACTTC. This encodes CASSLGSQQGGIQYF.